The present T cell receptor (beta chain) was sequenced within a study of cytomegalovirus exposure and HLA in healthy donors. It was with 60 Vbeta and 13 Jbeta primers that the PCR ran. Clones were read by immunoSEQ multiplex PCR, and TCRdb kept only the in-frame ones, dropping some. The repertoire has 170,000 or so clones, around 80% of them found once; the top ten carry around 5.7%. Study-level findings and limits: The authors assumed roughly uniform sequencing depth across donors for presence/absence analyses. The dataset shows that most TCR sequences were rare, while some public TCRs occurred in many donors.

V was shortened by 2 bases and J by 4 bases, with 12 bases between the two germline ends. CDR1 is SGHRS, CDR2 YFSETQ, per germline. The CDR3 totals 14 residues. On this clone itself: The target antigen is unknown.

The sequence was collected from a man in his forties in good health and CMV-seronegative. The chain uses TRBV5-1 and TRBJ2-5; no reliable D call. Sequenced input: PBMCs. The CDR3 DNA follows: TGCGCCAGCAGCTTCAGGTCCCCCCCAGAGACCCAGTACTTC. This gives the protein CASSFRSPPETQYF.